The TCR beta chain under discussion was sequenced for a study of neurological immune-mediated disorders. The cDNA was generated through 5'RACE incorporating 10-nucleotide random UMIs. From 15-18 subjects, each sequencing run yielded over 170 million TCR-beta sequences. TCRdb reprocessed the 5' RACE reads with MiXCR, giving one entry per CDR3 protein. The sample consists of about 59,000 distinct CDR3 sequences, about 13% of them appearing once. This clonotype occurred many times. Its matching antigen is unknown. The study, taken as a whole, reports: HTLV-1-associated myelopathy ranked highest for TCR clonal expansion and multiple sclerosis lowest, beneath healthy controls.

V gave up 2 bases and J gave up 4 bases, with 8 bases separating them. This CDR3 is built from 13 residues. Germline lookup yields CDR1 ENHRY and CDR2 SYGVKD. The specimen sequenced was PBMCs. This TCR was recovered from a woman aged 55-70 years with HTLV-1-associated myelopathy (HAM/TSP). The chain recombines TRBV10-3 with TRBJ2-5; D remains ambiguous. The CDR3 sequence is CAISEGVLETQYF. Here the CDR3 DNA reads TGTGCCATCAGTGAGGGGGTCCTAGAGACCCAGTACTTC.